This T cell receptor beta chain was captured by sequencing in a study of blood T cell repertoires in COVID-19. Whole-study context: Collection of acute and convalescent COVID-19 samples took place in the United States, Italy and Spain.

V dropped 3 bases and J dropped 7 bases, with 12 bases sitting between them. Germline V CDR1 and CDR2: LNHDA, SQIVND (reference sequence). The CDR3 length is 13 residues. Clones were read by immunoSEQ multiplex PCR, and TCRdb kept only the in-frame ones, dropping some. The sample records 250,000 to 400,000 clones, about 87% being singletons. The sequencing sample was made of peripheral blood. V gene TRBV19 combines with J gene TRBJ1-1; no firm D call. This receptor was taken from a woman aged 25 to 39 with COVID-19, enrolled during active disease. In DNA, the CDR3 is TGTGCCAGTAGTATCGGGGTGAAGGGTGAAGCTTTCTTT. It specifies CASSIGVKGEAFF.